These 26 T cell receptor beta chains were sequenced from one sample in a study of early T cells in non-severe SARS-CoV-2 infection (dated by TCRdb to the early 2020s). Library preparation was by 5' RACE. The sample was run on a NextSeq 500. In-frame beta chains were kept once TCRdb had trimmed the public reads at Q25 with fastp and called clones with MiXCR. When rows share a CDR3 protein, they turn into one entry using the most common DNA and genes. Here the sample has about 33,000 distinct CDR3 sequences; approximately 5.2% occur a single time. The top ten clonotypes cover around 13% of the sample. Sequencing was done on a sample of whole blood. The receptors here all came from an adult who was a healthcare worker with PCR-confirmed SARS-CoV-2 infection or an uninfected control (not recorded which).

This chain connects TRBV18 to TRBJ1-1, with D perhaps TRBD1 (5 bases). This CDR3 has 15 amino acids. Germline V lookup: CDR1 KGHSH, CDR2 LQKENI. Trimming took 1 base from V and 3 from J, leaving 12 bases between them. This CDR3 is CASSPLMGPDTEAFF. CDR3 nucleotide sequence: TGTGCCAGCTCACCACTGATGGGGCCCGACACTGAAGCTTTCTTT.

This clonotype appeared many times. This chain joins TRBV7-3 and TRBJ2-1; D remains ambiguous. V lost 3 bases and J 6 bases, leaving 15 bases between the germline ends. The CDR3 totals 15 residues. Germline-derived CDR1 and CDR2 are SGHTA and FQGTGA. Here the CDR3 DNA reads TGTGCCAGCAGCTTCCTCGCCAGCCATGGCAATGAGCAGTTCTTC. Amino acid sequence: CASSFLASHGNEQFF.

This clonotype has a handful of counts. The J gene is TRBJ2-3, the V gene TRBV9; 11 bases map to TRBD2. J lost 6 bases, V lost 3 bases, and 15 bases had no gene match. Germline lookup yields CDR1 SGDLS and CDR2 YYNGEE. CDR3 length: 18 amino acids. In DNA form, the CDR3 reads TGTGCCAGCAGCGAGAGACCTTCTAGCGGGGGGCCGGGGGATACGCAGTATTTT. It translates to CASSERPSSGGPGDTQYF.

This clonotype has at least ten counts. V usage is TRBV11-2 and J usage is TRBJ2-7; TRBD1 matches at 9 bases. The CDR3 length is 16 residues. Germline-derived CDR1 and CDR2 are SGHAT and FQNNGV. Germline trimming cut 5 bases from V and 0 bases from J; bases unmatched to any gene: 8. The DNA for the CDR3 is TGTGCCAGCAGCGATCCCGGGACAGGGAACTCCTACGAGCAGTACTTC. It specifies CASSDPGTGNSYEQYF.

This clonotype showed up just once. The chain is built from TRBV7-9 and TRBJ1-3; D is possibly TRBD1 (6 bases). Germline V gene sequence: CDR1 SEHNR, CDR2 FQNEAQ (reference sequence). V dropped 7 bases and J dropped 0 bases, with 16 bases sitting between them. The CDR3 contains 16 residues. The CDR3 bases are TGTGCCAGCATTTTCCCCGGGACAAACTCTGGAAACACCATATATTTT. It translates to CASIFPGTNSGNTIYF. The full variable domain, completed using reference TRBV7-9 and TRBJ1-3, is DTGVSQNPRHKITKRGQNVTFRCDPISEHNRLYWYRQTLGQGPEFLTYFQNEAQLEKSRLLSDRFSAERPKGSFSTLEIQRTEQGDSAMYLCASIFPGTNSGNTIYFGEGSWLTVV.

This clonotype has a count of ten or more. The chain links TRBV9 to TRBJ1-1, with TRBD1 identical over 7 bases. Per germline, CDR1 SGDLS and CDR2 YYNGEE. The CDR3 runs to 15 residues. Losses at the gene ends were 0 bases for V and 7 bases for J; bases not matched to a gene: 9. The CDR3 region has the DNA TGTGCCAGCAGCGTAGCGACGACAGGGACAATTGAAGCTTTCTTT. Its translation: CASSVATTGTIEAFF.

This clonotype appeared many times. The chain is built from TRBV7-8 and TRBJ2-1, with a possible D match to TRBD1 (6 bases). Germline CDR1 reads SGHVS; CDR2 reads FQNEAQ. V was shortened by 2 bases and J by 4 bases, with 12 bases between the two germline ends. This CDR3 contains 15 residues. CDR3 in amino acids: CASSLSQGLYNEQFF. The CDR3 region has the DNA TGTGCCAGCAGCTTATCCCAGGGGCTTTACAATGAGCAGTTCTTC.

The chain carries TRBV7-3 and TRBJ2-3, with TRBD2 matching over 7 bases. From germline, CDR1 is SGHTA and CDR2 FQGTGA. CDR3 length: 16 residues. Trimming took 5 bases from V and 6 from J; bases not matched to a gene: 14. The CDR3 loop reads CASSQEERGEHDTQYF. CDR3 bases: TGTGCCAGCAGCCAGGAGGAGCGGGGCGAGCACGATACGCAGTATTTT.

CDR3 DNA: TGCGCCAGCAGCGCAGGCCAGGGGCCCGGGGAGCTGTTTTTT. Its translation is CASSAGQGPGELFF. The rearrangement joins TRBV5-1 to TRBJ2-2; D possibly corresponds to TRBD1 (6 bases). The ends were cut back, 4 bases at V and 6 bases at J, with 13 bases in the middle. Germline V gene lookup returns CDR1 SGHRS and CDR2 YFSETQ. The CDR3 runs to 14 residues.

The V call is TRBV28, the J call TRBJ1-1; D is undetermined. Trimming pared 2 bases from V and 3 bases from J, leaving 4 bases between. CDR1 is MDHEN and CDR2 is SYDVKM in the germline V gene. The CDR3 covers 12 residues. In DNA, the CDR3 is TGTGCCAGCAGTTTACGCTACACTGAAGCTTTCTTT. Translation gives CASSLRYTEAFF. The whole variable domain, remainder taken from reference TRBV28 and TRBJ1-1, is DVKVTQSSRYLVKRTGEKVFLECVQDMDHENMFWYRQDPGLGLRLIYFSYDVKMKEKGDIPEGYSVSREKKERFSLILESASTNQTSMYLCASSLRYTEAFFGQGTRLTVV.

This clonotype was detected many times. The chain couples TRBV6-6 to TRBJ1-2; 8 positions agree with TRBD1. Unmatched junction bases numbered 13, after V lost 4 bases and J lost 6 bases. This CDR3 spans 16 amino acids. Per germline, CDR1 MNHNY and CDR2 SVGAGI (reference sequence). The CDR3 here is CASSWPGRRTGNGYTF. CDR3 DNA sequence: TGTGCCAGCAGTTGGCCAGGTCGTCGGACAGGGAATGGCTACACCTTC.

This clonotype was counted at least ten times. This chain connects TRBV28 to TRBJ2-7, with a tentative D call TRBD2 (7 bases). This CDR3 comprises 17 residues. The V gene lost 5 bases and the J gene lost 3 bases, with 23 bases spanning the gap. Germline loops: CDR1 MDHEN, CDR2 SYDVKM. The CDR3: CASSPTGGRAPGYEQYF. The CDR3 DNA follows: TGTGCCAGCAGTCCAACCGGGGGGCGGGCACCTGGCTACGAGCAGTACTTC.

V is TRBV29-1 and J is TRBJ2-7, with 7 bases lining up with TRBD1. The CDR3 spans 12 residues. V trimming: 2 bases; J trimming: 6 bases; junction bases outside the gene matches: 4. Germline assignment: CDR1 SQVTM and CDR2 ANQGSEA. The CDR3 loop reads CSVEMTGREQYF. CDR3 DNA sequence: TGCAGCGTTGAAATGACAGGGCGCGAGCAGTACTTC.

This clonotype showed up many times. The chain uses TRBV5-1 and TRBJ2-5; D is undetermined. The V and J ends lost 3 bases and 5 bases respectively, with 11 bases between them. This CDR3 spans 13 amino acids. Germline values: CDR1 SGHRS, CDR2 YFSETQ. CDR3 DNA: TGCGCCAGCAGCTCCGGAGCACGGGAGACCCAGTACTTC. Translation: CASSSGARETQYF.

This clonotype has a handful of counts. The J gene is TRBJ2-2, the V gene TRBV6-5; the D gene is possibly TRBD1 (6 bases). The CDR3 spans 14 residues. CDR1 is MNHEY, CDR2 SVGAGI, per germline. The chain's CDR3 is CVTQIPGDTGELFF. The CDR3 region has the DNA TGTGTCACCCAGATTCCAGGGGACACCGGGGAGCTGTTTTTT.

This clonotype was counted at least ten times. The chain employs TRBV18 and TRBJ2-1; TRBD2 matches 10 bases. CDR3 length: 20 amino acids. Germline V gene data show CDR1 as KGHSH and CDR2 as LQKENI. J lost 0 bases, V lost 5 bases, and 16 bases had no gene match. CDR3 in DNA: TGTGCCAGCTCATCATCCGGGACAACTAGCGGGAAGAGCTCCTACAATGAGCAGTTCTTC. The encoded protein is CASSSSGTTSGKSSYNEQFF. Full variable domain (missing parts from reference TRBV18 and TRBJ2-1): NAGVMQNPRHLVRRRGQEARLRCSPMKGHSHVYWYRQLPEEGLKFMVYLQKENIIDESGMPKERFSAEFPKEGPSILRIQQVVRGDSAAYFCASSSSGTTSGKSSYNEQFFGPGTRLTVL.

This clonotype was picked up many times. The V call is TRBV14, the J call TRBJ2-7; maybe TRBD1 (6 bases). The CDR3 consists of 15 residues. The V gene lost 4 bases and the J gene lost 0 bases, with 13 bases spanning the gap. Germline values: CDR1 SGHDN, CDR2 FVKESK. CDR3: CASSRTGTLSYEQYF. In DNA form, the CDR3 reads TGTGCCAGCAGCCGGACCGGGACACTCTCCTACGAGCAGTACTTC.

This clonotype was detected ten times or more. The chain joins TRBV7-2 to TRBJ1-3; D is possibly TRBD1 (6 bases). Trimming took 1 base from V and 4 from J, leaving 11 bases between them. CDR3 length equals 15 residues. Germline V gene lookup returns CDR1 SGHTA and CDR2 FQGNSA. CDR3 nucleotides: TGTGCCAGCAGCTTAGACGGGACACCCGGAAACACCATATATTTT. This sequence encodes CASSLDGTPGNTIYF.

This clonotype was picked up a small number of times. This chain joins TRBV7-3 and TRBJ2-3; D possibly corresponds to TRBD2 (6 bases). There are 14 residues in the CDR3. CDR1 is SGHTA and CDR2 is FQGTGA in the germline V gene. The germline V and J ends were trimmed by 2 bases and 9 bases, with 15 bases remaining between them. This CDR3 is CASSLEGARGTQYF. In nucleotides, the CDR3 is TGTGCCAGCAGCTTAGAAGGCGCTCGGGGGACGCAGTATTTT.

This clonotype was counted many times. CDR3 in DNA: TGTGCCAGCAGTTTGACTAACACCGGGGAGCTGTTTTTT. As protein: CASSLTNTGELFF. The genes are TRBV2 and TRBJ2-2; no clear D gene. Germline V gene sequence: CDR1 SNHLY, CDR2 FYNNEI. This CDR3 is 13 amino acids long. Trimming cost V 5 bases and J 2 bases, with 6 bases left between them.

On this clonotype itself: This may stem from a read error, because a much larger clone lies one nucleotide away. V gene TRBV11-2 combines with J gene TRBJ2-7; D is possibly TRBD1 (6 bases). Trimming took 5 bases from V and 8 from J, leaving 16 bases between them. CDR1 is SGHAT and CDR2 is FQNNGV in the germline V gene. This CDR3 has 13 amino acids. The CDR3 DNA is TGTGCCAGCAGCGGGACACCGGGATACAAGCAGTACTTC. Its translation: CASSGTPGYKQYF.

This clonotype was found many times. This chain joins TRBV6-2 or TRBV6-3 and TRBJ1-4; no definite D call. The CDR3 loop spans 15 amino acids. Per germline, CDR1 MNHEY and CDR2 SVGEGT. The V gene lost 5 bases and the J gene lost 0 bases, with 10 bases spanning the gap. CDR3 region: CASSAIGATNEKLFF. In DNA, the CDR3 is TGTGCCAGCAGTGCTATCGGGGCAACTAATGAAAAACTGTTTTTT.

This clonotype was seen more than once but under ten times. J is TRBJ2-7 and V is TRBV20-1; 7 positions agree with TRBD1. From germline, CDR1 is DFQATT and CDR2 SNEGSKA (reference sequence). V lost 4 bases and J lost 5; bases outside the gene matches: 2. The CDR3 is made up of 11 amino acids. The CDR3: CSATQGDEQYF. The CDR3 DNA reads TGCAGTGCTACTCAGGGGGACGAGCAGTACTTC.

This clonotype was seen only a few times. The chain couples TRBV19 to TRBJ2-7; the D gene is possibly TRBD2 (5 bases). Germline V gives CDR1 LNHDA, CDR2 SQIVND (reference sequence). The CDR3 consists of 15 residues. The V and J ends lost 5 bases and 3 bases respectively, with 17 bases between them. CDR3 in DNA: TGTGCCAGTAGTCCTACGAGACACCGGGGCTACGAGCAGTACTTC. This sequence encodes CASSPTRHRGYEQYF.

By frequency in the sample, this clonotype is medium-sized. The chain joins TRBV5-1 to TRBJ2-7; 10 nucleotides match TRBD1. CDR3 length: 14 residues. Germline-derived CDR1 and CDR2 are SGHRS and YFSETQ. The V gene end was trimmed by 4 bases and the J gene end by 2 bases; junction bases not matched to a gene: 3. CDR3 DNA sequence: TGCGCCAGCAGCACAGGACAGGGGGCCTACGAGCAGTACTTC. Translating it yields CASSTGQGAYEQYF. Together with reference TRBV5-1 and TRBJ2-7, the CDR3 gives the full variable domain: KAGVTQTPRYLIKTRGQQVTLSCSPISGHRSVSWYQQTPGQGLQFLFEYFSETQRNKGNFPGRFSGRQFSNSRSEMNVSTLELGDSALYLCASSTGQGAYEQYFGPGTRLTVT.

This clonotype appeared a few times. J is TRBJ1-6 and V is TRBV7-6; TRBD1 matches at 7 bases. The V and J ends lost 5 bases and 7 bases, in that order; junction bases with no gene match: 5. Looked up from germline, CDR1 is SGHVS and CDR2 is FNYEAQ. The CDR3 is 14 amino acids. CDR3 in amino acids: CASSRDRENSPLHF. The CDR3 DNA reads TGTGCCAGCAGCAGGGACAGAGAGAATTCACCCCTCCACTTT.